This T cell receptor beta chain comes out of a study of shared clonotypes between healthy human individuals. Study as a whole: CD4 naive and CD4 memory each took three plates per donor, while CD8 naive took two and CD8 memory one. Findings of the study overall: When compared with the clonotypes that were shared by all four sorted-subset donors, the non-shared clonotypes turned out to have lower generation probabilities.

As for this clone: Its antigen is not identified.

In germline, CDR1 is KGHSH, CDR2 LQKENI. The V and J ends lost 5 bases and 9 bases respectively, with 17 bases between them. The CDR3 runs to 13 residues. Naive CD4+ cells were CD45RA-selected; the remaining cells were memory. Clones were read by immunoSEQ multiplex PCR, and TCRdb kept only the in-frame ones, dropping some. The sample lists over a million clones, about 74% occurring once. The receptor was derived from a man aged 18 to 30 in good health. V and J are TRBV18 and TRBJ2-7, with D perhaps TRBD2 (6 bases). The source material was memory CD4+ T cells sorted from blood. The sample's subset: CD45RA-negative fraction. CDR3 loop: CASSGLNQAGQYF. The CDR3 DNA follows: TGTGCCAGCTCAGGGCTCAATCAAGCGGGGCAGTACTTC.